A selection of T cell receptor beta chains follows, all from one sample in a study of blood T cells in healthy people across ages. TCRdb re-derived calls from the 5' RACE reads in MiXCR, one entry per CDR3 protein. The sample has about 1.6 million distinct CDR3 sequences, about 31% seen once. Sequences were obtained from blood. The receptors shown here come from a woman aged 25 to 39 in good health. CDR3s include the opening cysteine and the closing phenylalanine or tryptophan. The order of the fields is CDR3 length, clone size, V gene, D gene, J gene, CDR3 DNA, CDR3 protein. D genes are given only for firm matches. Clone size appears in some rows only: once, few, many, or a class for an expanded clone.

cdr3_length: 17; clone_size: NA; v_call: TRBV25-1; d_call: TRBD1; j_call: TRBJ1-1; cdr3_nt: TGTGCCAGCAGTGGTAAAGGTGACAGGGGGTTTGTCGCTGAAGCTTTCTTT; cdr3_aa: CASSGKGDRGFVAEAFF
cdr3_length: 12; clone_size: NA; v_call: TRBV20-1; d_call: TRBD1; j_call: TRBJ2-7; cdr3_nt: TGCAGTGCTCCGGACAGGGGGCGTGAGCAGTACTTC; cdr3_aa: CSAPDRGREQYF
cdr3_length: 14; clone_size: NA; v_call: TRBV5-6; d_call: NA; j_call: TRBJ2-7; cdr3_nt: TGTGCCAGCAGCTGTGCCGGGAGTACCTACGAGCAGTACTTC; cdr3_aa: CASSCAGSTYEQYF
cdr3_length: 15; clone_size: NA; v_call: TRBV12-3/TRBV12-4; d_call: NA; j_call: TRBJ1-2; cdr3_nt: TGTGCCAGCAGTTCCACCCGGACCCGCTGGAGTGGCTACACCTTC; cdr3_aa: CASSSTRTRWSGYTF
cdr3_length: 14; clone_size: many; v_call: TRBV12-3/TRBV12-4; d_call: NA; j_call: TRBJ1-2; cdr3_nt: TGTGCCAGCAGTTTCGGACAGAGCAACTATGGCTACACCTTC; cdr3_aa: CASSFGQSNYGYTF
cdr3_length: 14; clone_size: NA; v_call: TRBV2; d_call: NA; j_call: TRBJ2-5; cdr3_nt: TGTGCCAGCACTCTACAGGGTAACCAAGAGACCCAGTACTTC; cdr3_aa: CASTLQGNQETQYF
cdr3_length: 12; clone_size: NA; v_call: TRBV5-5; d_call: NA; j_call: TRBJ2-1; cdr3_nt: TGTGCCAGCAGCCTCCTCCTGGATGAGCAGTTCTTC; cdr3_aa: CASSLLLDEQFF
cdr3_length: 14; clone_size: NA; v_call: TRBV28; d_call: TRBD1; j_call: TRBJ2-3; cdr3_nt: TGTGCCAGCAGTACAACAGGGGAGACAGATACGCAGTATTTT; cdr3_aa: CASSTTGETDTQYF
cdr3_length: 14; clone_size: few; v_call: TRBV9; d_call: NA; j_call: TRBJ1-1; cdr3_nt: TGTGCCAGCAGCCTCTTCGCGGGGGACACTGAAGCTTTCTTT; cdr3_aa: CASSLFAGDTEAFF
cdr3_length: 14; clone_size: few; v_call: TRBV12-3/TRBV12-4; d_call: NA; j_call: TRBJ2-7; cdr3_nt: TGTGCCAGCAGTGACCGGGACGGGTCCTACGAGCAGTACTTC; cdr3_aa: CASSDRDGSYEQYF
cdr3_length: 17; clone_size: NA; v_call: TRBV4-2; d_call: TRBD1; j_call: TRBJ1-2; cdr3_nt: TGTGCCAGCAGCCAAGATCTCCGGGACAGAGGAGACTATGGCTACACCTTC; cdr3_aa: CASSQDLRDRGDYGYTF
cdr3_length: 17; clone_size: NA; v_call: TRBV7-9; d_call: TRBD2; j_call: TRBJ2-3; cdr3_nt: TGTGCCAGCAGCCCCAGCCTAGCGGGAGTTAAGACAGATACGCAGTATTTT; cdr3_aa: CASSPSLAGVKTDTQYF
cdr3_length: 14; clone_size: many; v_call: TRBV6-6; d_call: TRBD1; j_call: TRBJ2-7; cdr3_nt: TGTGCCAGCAGTTACGACAGGGGCTCCTACGAGCAGTACTTC; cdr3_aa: CASSYDRGSYEQYF